This T cell receptor (beta chain) was retrieved from a study of blood T cell repertoires in COVID-19. As for the study in general: In each case, the material was cDNA or gDNA derived from T cells, B-cell-depleted T cells, or PBMCs.

In the authors' workflow: The assay estimated nucleated cells by amplifying reference gene primers. Data came from immunoSEQ multiplex PCR; TCRdb stores just in-frame clones and leaves some out. V and J calls and clone size are given by that table; D and trimming were obtained from the DNA. Among fewer than 250,000 clones, roughly 85% were seen once, and the ten largest hold 8.5% to 9.5%. The age range of participants was 18 to 89 years, with residence in about two dozen US areas. In assigning cohorts, the study relied on participant-reported clinical history. CDR1 SGHDT and CDR2 YYEEEE come from the germline V gene. CDR3 length: 12 amino acids. Trimming cost V 0 bases and J 8 bases, with 5 bases left between them.

The receptor comes from a woman in her forties or fifties with acute COVID-19. Specimen: PBMCs or T cells enriched from blood (not recorded which). This chain joins TRBV5-6 and TRBJ1-4; D gene unclear. The CDR3 bases are TGTGCCAGCAGCTTGGGCGGCGAAAAACTGTTTTTT. It is translated as CASSLGGEKLFF.